The text below deals with one T cell receptor beta chain. Original handling: By means of reference gene primer amplification, nucleated cell counts were estimated. The data were produced by immunoSEQ multiplex PCR, yet TCRdb's version contains in-frame clones alone and is incomplete. The DNA gave D and trimming, while V, J and clone size come from that table. Of under 400,000 clones detected, around 91% appear once; the ten largest clones hold 6.5%. The sample belongs to a study of blood T cell repertoires in COVID-19. Study-level background: The United States, Italy and Spain were the sources of the acute and convalescent COVID-19 samples. T cells, B-cell-depleted T cells, or PBMCs supplied cDNA or gDNA.

V lost 6 bases and J lost 0; bases outside the gene matches: 6. In germline, CDR1 is SGHAT, CDR2 FQNNGV. This CDR3 has 15 amino acids. The receptor was derived from a young man with active or convalescent COVID-19. The chain couples TRBV11-2 to TRBJ2-3, with 7 bases matching TRBD2. The material sequenced was peripheral blood. This chain's CDR3 is CASRTGLGSTDTQYF. Here the CDR3 DNA reads TGTGCCAGCAGAACCGGACTAGGAAGCACAGATACGCAGTATTTT.